What follows are 20 T cell receptor beta chains derived from one specimen sequenced in a study of blood T cells in healthy people across ages. A second PCR, run for roughly 7 to 11 cycles, used a sample-barcoded 5' primer plus a J-beta primer mix. TCRdb passed the 5' RACE reads through MiXCR, listing each CDR3 protein once. This sample has roughly 650,000 distinct CDR3 sequences; roughly 32% occur once, and the top ten carry 15% to 19%. Sequencing used blood. The receptors were sampled from a woman older than 75 in good health.

The gene calls are TRBV7-8 and TRBJ1-2, with 7 nucleotides matching TRBD1. The CDR3 is 13 amino acids. CDR1 is SGHVS and CDR2 is FQNEAQ in the germline V gene. Here the CDR3 DNA reads TGTGCTAGCGGCTATCGACAGGGTTTGGGCTACACCTTC. Its protein is CASGYRQGLGYTF.

This clonotype has a count of ten or more. This chain joins TRBV2 and TRBJ2-7; D possibly corresponds to TRBD1 (6 bases). V gave up 6 bases and J gave up 9 bases, with 15 bases separating them. The germline CDR1 and CDR2 sequences are SNHLY and FYNNEI. This CDR3 comprises 12 residues. The CDR3: CASRADRGVQYF. In nucleotides, the CDR3 is TGTGCCAGCAGGGCGGACAGAGGGGTGCAGTACTTC.

This clonotype was seen a few times. This could be a read error, since a much larger clone is one nucleotide away. The chain couples TRBV5-1 to TRBJ2-4, with TRBD2 identical over 8 bases. Germline CDR1 is SGHRS and CDR2 is YFSETQ. V gave up 3 bases and J gave up 13 bases; unmatched junction bases: 12. CDR3 length: 14 residues. The CDR3 DNA reads TGCGCCAGCAGCTCCGGGACTAGGCACAATGAGCAGTACTTC. Amino acids: CASSSGTRHNEQYF.

The chain links TRBV5-1 to TRBJ2-6; either TRBD1 or TRBD2 may fit D (5 bases each). The CDR3 spans 14 residues. The V gene lost 6 bases and the J gene lost 2 bases, with 9 bases spanning the gap. The germline V gene encodes CDR1 SGHRS and CDR2 YFSETQ. The CDR3 DNA reads TGCGCCAGCACCGGGACGGCTGGGGCCAACGTCCTGACTTTC. Its protein product is CASTGTAGANVLTF.

This clonotype was picked up a small number of times. V and J are TRBV30 and TRBJ2-2, with D possibly being TRBD1 (6 bases). Germline CDR1 is GTSNPN and CDR2 is SVGIG (reference sequence). Trimming removed 1 base at V and 8 bases at J, with 11 bases between. The length of the CDR3 is 13 residues. In DNA form, the CDR3 reads TGTGCCTGGAGTGGGACAGATGCTGGGGAGCTGTTTTTT. This codes for CAWSGTDAGELFF.

In the case of this clonotype: A much bigger clone sits one base away, suggesting this may be a read error. This chain joins TRBV4-2 and TRBJ1-2; perhaps TRBD1 as D (5 bases). The germline V gene encodes CDR1 LGHNA and CDR2 YNFKEQ. Trimming pared 1 base from V and 8 bases from J, leaving 14 bases between. This CDR3 has 14 residues. The chain's CDR3 is CASSQVSRQGGYTF. CDR3 DNA: TGTGCCAGCAGCCAAGTATCCAGGCAGGGAGGCTACACCTTC.

In this sample, this clonotype turned up a few times. V is TRBV4-1 and J is TRBJ2-7; 13 bases are shared with TRBD2. After removal of 0 bases from V and 2 bases from J, the junction contained 16 bases not matched to a gene. CDR1 is MGHRA and CDR2 is YSYEKL in the germline V gene. The CDR3 is 21 residues long. CDR3 coding DNA: TGCGCCAGCAGCCAAGATCGGGGGACTAGCGGGGCTTGGGGCTCTCCCTACGAGCAGTACTTC. Amino acids: CASSQDRGTSGAWGSPYEQYF.

This clonotype was seen a few times. The rearrangement joins TRBV27 to TRBJ1-5, with a weak D call TRBD1 (5 bases). The CDR3 has 13 amino acids. Trimming took off 3 bases at V and 8 bases at J, with 11 bases between the two ends. CDR1 is MNHEY, CDR2 SMNVEV, per germline (reference sequence). This CDR3 reads CASSFGGGKPQHF. CDR3 bases: TGTGCCAGCAGTTTTGGGGGAGGGAAGCCCCAGCATTTT.

The chain couples TRBV6-5 to TRBJ2-3; TRBD2 matches at 11 bases. There are 20 residues in the CDR3. V trimming: 2 bases; J trimming: 0 bases; junction bases outside the gene matches: 13. The V gene's germline CDR1 is MNHEY and CDR2 SVGAGI. The CDR3 coding sequence is TGTGCCAGCAGTTACGAGGCTAGCGGGGGGCTCATCTCTAGCACAGATACGCAGTATTTT. Translation gives CASSYEASGGLISSTDTQYF.

This clonotype appeared many times. A single base separates this from a much larger clone, so it may be a read error. The chain recombines TRBV7-2 with TRBJ2-5; 8 bases agree with TRBD2. The CDR3 is 16 residues long. Trimming removed 1 base from V and 11 bases from J; junction bases left unmatched: 15. Germline V lookup: CDR1 SGHTA, CDR2 FQGNSA. The chain's CDR3 is CASSLDSGLAGASQYF. CDR3 in DNA: TGTGCCAGCAGCTTAGATAGCGGCCTAGCGGGCGCCTCGCAGTACTTC.

The V gene is TRBV20-1, the J gene TRBJ2-7; 9 bases align to TRBD1. The J call could be wrong; TRBJ2-5 is a better fit for the DNA end. The CDR3 extends over 14 amino acids. Germline CDR1 reads DFQATT; CDR2 reads SNEGSKA (reference sequence). CDR3 amino acids: CSASVGTGSGTQYF. The CDR3 region has the DNA TGCAGTGCTAGTGTGGGGACAGGGTCAGGGACCCAGTACTTC.

The genes are TRBV4-2 and TRBJ2-3; 8 bases are a match to TRBD2. The CDR3 extends over 17 amino acids. The germline V gene encodes CDR1 LGHNA and CDR2 YNFKEQ. The V and J ends lost 4 bases and 0 bases, in that order; junction bases with no gene match: 9. CDR3 nucleotides: TGTGCCAGCAGCCCGCAGGCGGCTAGCGGGAGCACAGATACGCAGTATTTT. The encoded protein is CASSPQAASGSTDTQYF.

This clonotype was picked up many times. The rearrangement links TRBV7-9 to TRBJ1-5; 8 nucleotides line up with TRBD1. The CDR3 extends over 14 amino acids. Germline CDR1 SEHNR, CDR2 FQNEAQ (reference sequence). Unmatched junction bases numbered 1, after V lost 2 bases and J lost 4 bases. CDR3 DNA sequence: TGTGCCAGCAGCTTATGGGACAGGAATCAGCCCCAGCATTTT. Translating it yields CASSLWDRNQPQHF.

This clonotype appeared many times. V is TRBV21-1 and J is TRBJ2-7; the D segment call TRBD1 is taken from the table without a DNA check. TRBV21-1 is a documented pseudogene. This CDR3 is 16 amino acids long. CDR3 sequence: CASSPQGGQGAHEQYF. DNA of the CDR3: TGTGCCAGCAGCCCTCAGGGGGGACAGGGGGCGCATGAGCAGTACTTC.

This clonotype was counted between two and nine times. The chain joins TRBV4-2 to TRBJ1-6, with D unresolved. The germline V and J ends were trimmed by 0 bases and 5 bases, with 11 bases remaining between them. CDR3 length: 16 amino acids. Germline CDR1 is LGHNA and CDR2 is YNFKEQ. CDR3 sequence (DNA): TGTGCCAGCAGCCAAGATCCTGGCGTGAATAATTCACCCCTCCACTTT. Translation gives CASSQDPGVNNSPLHF.

The rearrangement uses TRBV4-1 and TRBJ2-3; tentative D call: TRBD2 (6 bases). CDR3 length equals 15 residues. Per germline, CDR1 MGHRA and CDR2 YSYEKL. The V end lost 1 base, the J end lost 7 bases, and 15 bases lay between the germline ends. The CDR3 spells CASSQGGGDQNTQYF. CDR3 DNA sequence: TGCGCCAGCAGCCAAGGCGGCGGGGACCAAAATACGCAGTATTTT.

DNA of the CDR3: TGCGCCAGCAGCTTGGCGGAGGGGGACGGCTACACCTTC. This codes for CASSLAEGDGYTF. The chain carries TRBV5-1 and TRBJ1-2; D perhaps matches TRBD1 (6 bases). CDR3 size: 13 residues. Germline CDR1 is SGHRS and CDR2 is YFSETQ. V was clipped by 0 bases and J by 8 bases, with 11 bases between them. The full variable domain, in which reference TRBV5-1 and TRBJ1-2 provide the parts outside the CDR3, is KAGVTQTPRYLIKTRGQQVTLSCSPISGHRSVSWYQQTPGQGLQFLFEYFSETQRNKGNFPGRFSGRQFSNSRSEMNVSTLELGDSALYLCASSLAEGDGYTFGSGTRLTVV.

The CDR3 here is CASSQEIIVQGANEKLFF. In DNA, the CDR3 is TGTGCCAGCAGCCAAGAGATAATAGTGCAGGGAGCTAATGAAAAACTGTTTTTT. V gene TRBV4-2 combines with J gene TRBJ1-4; the D gene is possibly TRBD1 (5 bases). Looked up from germline, CDR1 is LGHNA and CDR2 is YNFKEQ. The ends were cut back, 0 bases at V and 3 bases at J, with 17 bases in the middle. The CDR3 spans 18 residues.

This clonotype came up many times. This clone may be a read error of a much larger clone one base away. This chain links TRBV7-3 with TRBJ2-1, with 9 positions matching TRBD2. Losses at the gene ends were 1 base for V and 8 bases for J; bases not matched to a gene: 3. The CDR3 contains 14 residues. Germline values: CDR1 SGHTA, CDR2 FQGTGA. CDR3 region: CASSLSGGGHEQFF. The CDR3 coding sequence is TGTGCCAGCAGCTTAAGCGGGGGGGGCCATGAGCAGTTCTTC.

V and J are TRBV25-1 and TRBJ2-2, with a possible D match to TRBD2 (6 bases). The germline V gene encodes CDR1 MGHDK and CDR2 SYGVNS. V lost 7 bases, J lost 0 bases, and 15 bases lay in between. The CDR3 has 16 amino acids. The CDR3 loop is CASKRSGSANTGELFF. DNA for the CDR3: TGTGCCAGCAAGAGGTCCGGGAGCGCGAACACCGGGGAGCTGTTTTTT. The entire variable domain, with the rest obtained from reference TRBV25-1 and TRBJ2-2, is as follows: EADIYQTPRYLVIGTGKKITLECSQTMGHDKMYWYQQDPGMELHLIHYSYGVNSTEKGDLSSESTVSRIRTEHFPLTLESARPSHTSQYLCASKRSGSANTGELFFGEGSRLTVL.